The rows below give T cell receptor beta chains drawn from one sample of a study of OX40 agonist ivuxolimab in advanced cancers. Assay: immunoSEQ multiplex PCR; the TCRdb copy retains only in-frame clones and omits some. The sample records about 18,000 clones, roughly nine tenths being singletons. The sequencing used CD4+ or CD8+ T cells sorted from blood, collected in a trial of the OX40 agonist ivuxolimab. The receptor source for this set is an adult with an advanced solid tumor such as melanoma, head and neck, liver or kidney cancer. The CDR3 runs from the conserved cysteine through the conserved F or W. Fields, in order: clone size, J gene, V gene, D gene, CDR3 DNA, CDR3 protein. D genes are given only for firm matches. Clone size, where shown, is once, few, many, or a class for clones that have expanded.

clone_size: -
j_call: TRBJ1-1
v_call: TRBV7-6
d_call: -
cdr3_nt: TGTGCCAGCAGCTTAGACTCCGGGACAACCAACACTGAAGCTTTCTTT
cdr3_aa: CASSLDSGTTNTEAFF

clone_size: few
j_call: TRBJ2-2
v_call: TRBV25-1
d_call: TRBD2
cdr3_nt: TGTGCCAGCAGTGAATCGAGGCTAGCGGAGAACACCGGGGAGCTGTTTTTT
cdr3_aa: CASSESRLAENTGELFF

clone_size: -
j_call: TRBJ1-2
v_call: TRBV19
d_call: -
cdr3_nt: TGTGCCAGTAGTCCAACCCCTTCTGGGCTATACTTACCCGGGGGTGGCTACACCTTC
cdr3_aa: CASSPTPSGLYLPGGGYTF

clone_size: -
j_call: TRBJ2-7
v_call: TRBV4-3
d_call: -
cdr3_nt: TGCGCCAGCAGCCAAGATCCCTACTGGCCAAACCGGGGCTCCTACGAGCAGTACTTC
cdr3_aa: CASSQDPYWPNRGSYEQYF

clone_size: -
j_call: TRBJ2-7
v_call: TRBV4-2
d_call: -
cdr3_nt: TGTGCCAGCAGCCAGAGGGGCTACGAGCAGTACTTC
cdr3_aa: CASSQRGYEQYF

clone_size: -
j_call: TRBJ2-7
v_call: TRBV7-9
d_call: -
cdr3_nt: TGTGCCAGCAGCTTCCCTGGGGACGGCAGGTACTTC
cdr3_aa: CASSFPGDGRYF

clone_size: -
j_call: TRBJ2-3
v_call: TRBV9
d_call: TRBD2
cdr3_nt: TGTGCCAGCAGCCTTAGAAGGACTAGCGGGGCCGAGGATACGCAGTATTTT
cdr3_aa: CASSLRRTSGAEDTQYF

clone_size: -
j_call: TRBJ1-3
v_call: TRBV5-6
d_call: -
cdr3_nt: TGTGCCAGCAGGCCAGAGAGTACTGGAAACACCATATATTTT
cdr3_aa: CASRPESTGNTIYF

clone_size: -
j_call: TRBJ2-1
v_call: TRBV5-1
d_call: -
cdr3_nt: TGCGCCAGCAGAGACAGAGGCAATGAGCAGTTCTTC
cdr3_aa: CASRDRGNEQFF

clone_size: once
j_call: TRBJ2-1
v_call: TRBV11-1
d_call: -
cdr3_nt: TGTGCCAGCAGCTTAGTCAGCAATGAGCAGTTCTTC
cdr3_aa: CASSLVSNEQFF

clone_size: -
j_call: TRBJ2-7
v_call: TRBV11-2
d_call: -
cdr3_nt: TGTGCCAGCAGCTTAGGGCAAGGGCGGGGGCAATACGAGCAGTACTTC
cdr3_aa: CASSLGQGRGQYEQYF

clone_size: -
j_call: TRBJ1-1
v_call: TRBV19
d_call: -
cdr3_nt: TGTGCCAGTAGTTTACCCAGGGTGGAGAACACTGAAGCTTTCTTT
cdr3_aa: CASSLPRVENTEAFF

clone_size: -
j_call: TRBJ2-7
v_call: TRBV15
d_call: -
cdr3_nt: TGTGCCACCAGCAGGGACCTCTTAAGCGAGCAGTACTTC
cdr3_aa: CATSRDLLSEQYF

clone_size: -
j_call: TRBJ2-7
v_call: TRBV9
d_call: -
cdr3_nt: TGTGCCAGCAGCCCTCTCCCAGGACCCTACGAGCAGTACTTC
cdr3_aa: CASSPLPGPYEQYF

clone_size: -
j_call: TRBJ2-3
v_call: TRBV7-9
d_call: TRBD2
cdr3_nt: TGTGCCAGCAGCTGGAGCGGGAGGCTCCTCACAGATACGCAGTATTTT
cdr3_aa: CASSWSGRLLTDTQYF

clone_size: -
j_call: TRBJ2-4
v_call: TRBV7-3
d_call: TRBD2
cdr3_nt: TGTGCCAGCAGCGAGCGGGAGGGGTCCCTTAAGGTCAAAAACATTCAGTACTTC
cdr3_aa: CASSEREGSLKVKNIQYF

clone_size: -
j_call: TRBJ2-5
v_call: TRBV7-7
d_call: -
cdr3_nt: TGTGCCAGCAGCTTAGCCCTGGACAATACGGGGACCCAGTACTTC
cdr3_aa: CASSLALDNTGTQYF

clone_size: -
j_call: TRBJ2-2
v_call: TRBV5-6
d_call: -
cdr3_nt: TGTGCCAGCAGCTCTCCTGGGCGAAACACCGGGGAGCTGTTTTTT
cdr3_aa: CASSSPGRNTGELFF

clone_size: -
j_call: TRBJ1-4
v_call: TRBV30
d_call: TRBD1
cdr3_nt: TGTGCCTGGAGCCAAGACAGGGGGGGGGATGAAAAACTGTTTTTT
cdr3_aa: CAWSQDRGGDEKLFF

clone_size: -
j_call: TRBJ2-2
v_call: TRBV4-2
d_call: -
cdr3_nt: TGTGCCAGCAGCCACCTCAGGGGCATGAACACCGGGGAGCTGTTTTTT
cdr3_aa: CASSHLRGMNTGELFF

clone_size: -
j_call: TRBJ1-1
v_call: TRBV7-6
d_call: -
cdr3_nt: TGTGCCAGCAGCCACCGACAGTACACTGAAGCTTTCTTT
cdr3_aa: CASSHRQYTEAFF

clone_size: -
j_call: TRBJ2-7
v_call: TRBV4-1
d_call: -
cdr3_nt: TGCGCCAGCAGCCATGCACTAGAGCGCGACGAGCAGTACTTC
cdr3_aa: CASSHALERDEQYF

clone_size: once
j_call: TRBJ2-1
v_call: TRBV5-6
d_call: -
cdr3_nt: TGTGCCAGCAGCTTGAGTTATCCTCTGAATTACAATGAGCAGTTCTTC
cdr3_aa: CASSLSYPLNYNEQFF

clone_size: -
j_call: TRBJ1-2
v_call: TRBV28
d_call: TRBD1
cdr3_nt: TGTGCCAGCAGTTTTTGGACCCGACAGGGCAATGGCTACACCTTC
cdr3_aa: CASSFWTRQGNGYTF

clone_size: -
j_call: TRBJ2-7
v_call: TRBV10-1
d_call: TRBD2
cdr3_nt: TGCGCCAGCAGTGAGGGACTAGCGGGAGGGCCCTACGAGCAGTACTTC
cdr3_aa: CASSEGLAGGPYEQYF

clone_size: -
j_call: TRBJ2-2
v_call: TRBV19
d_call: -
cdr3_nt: TGTGCCAGTTCCGGGACCGTCACCGGGGAGCTGTTTTTT
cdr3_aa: CASSGTVTGELFF

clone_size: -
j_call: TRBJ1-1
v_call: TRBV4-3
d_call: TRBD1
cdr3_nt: TGCGCCAGCAGCCAAGATCACAGGGGGAACACTGAAGCTTTCTTT
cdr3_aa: CASSQDHRGNTEAFF

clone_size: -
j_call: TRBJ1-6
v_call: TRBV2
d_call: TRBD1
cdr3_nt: TGTGCCAGCAGCTCAGGGGGATACTCCTATAATTCACCCCTCCACTTT
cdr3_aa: CASSSGGYSYNSPLHF

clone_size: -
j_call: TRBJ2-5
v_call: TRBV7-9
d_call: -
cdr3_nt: TGTGCCAGCAGCCCTGCTTGGTCCTACCAAGAGACCCAGTACTTC
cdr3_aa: CASSPAWSYQETQYF

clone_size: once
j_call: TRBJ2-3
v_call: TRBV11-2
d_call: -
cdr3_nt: TGTGCCAGCAGCTCCCCCGCTAGTACCGATACGCAGTATTTT
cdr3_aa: CASSSPASTDTQYF

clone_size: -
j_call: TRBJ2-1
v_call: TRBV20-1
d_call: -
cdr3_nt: TGCAGTGCTTCCTATTACAATGAGCAGTTCTTC
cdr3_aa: CSASYYNEQFF

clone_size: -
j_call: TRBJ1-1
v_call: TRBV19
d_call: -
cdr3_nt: TGTGCCAGTAGGGAGGGCGGGTGGAAAGCTTTCTTT
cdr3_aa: CASREGGWKAFF

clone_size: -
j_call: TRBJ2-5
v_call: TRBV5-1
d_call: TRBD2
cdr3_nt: TGCGCCAGCAGCCCCACGGTAGCGGGGAATCAAGAGACCCAGTACTTC
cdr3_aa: CASSPTVAGNQETQYF

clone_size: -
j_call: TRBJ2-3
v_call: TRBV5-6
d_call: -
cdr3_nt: TGTGCCAGCAGCTTGGTGGGTCAGAGCACAGATACGCAGTATTTT
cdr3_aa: CASSLVGQSTDTQYF

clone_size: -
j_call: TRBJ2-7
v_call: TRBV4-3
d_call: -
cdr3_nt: TGCGCCAGCAGCCGCCAATCATTCTCACCTAGGGACGAGCAGTACTTC
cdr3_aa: CASSRQSFSPRDEQYF

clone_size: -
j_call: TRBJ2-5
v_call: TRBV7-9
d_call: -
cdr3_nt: TGTGCCAGCAGCTTACCCAACTTC
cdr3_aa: CASSLPNF

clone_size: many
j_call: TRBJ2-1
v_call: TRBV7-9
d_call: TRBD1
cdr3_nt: TGTGCCAGCAGCTTGTGGGACAGGGACTACAATGAGCAGTTCTTC
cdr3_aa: CASSLWDRDYNEQFF

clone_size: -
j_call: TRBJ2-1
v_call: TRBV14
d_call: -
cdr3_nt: TGTGCCAGCAGCCAAGGCTTGCCACAGGGCGGCAATGAGCAGTTCTTC
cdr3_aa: CASSQGLPQGGNEQFF

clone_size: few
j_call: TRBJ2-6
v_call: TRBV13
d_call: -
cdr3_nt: TGTGCCAGCAGCTTAGGATTCAGGCCCTCTGGGGCCAACGTCCTGACTTTC
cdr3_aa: CASSLGFRPSGANVLTF

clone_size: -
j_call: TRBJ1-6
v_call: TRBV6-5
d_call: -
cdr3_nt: TGTGCCAGCAGTTACTCGGGGGCAGGGCAATCACCCCTCCACTTT
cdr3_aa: CASSYSGAGQSPLHF

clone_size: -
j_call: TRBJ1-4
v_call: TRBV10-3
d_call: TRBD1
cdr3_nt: TGTGCCATCAGACCCGGGACAGGGGGCACTAATGAAAAACTGTTTTTT
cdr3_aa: CAIRPGTGGTNEKLFF